Below, 5 T cell receptor beta chains from the same sample are listed, as sequenced in a study of cytomegalovirus exposure and HLA in healthy donors. Vbeta (60) and Jbeta (13) primers were used in the PCR. Only in-frame clones appear in the TCRdb table, and some are missing; sequencing was by immunoSEQ multiplex PCR. The sample totals about 55,000 clones. The sequenced sample consisted of PBMCs. The receptor set was obtained from a man aged 50 to 60 in good health and CMV-seropositive.

V is TRBV5-1 and J is TRBJ2-5; 8 positions match TRBD2. Per germline, CDR1 SGHRS and CDR2 YFSETQ. This CDR3 spans 14 amino acids. The J segment lost 4 bases and the V segment lost 2 bases, leaving 4 bases of the junction unmatched. CDR3 sequence (DNA): TGCGCCAGCAGCTTTAGCGGGATGAGAGAGACCCAGTACTTC. Its translation is CASSFSGMRETQYF.

V and J are TRBV30 and TRBJ2-7, with 7 bases matching TRBD1. The CDR3 spans 14 residues. The ends lost 1 base at V and 0 bases at J; junction bases unmatched: 3. The germline gives CDR1 GTSNPN, CDR2 SVGIG (reference sequence). The CDR3 loop is CAWSAGQPSYEQYF. The DNA of the CDR3 is TGTGCCTGGAGTGCGGGACAGCCCTCCTACGAGCAGTACTTC.

As concerns this clone: One end of the junction fails to match germline, which may point to a read error. This sample includes further DNA sequences coding for the same CDR3. The V and J genes are TRBV30 and TRBJ1-6, with D hard to call. The CDR3 contains 12 residues. Germline assignment: CDR1 GTSNPN and CDR2 SVGIG (reference sequence). The CDR3 spells CAWSGARSPLHF. The CDR3 DNA is TGTGCCTGGAGTGGCGCACGTTCACCCCTACACTTT.

The CDR3 region is CASREEGGGANVLTF. The CDR3 DNA is TGTGCCAGTAGGGAGGAAGGTGGGGGGGCCAACGTCCTGACTTTC. This chain links TRBV19 with TRBJ2-6; the D gene is possibly TRBD2 (5 bases). Germline values: CDR1 LNHDA, CDR2 SQIVND (reference sequence). Deletions cut 6 bases from V and 4 bases from J, with 13 bases between. The CDR3 runs to 15 residues.

The rearrangement joins TRBV30 to TRBJ1-3; D is undetermined. This CDR3 has 11 residues. Per the germline V gene, CDR1 is GTSNPN and CDR2 is SVGIG (reference sequence). Trimming pared 7 bases from V and 0 bases from J, leaving 4 bases between. The CDR3 DNA follows: TGTGCCTATCTCTCTGGAAACACCATATATTTT. Residues: CAYLSGNTIYF.